This T cell receptor beta chain was captured in a study of blood T cell repertoires in COVID-19. Study-wide background: T cells, B-cell-depleted T cells, or PBMCs provided the cDNA or gDNA that served as material.

Assay: immunoSEQ multiplex PCR; the TCRdb copy retains only in-frame clones and omits some. The sample has 55,000 to 60,000 clones, more than 75% seen once. V was shortened by 7 bases and J by 7 bases, with 17 bases between the two germline ends. The CDR3 length is 14 residues. The germline V gene has CDR1 LNHNV and CDR2 YYDKDF (reference sequence). The gene calls are TRBV15 and TRBJ1-5; D is unclear. The specimen sequenced was peripheral blood. This clonotype originated in a man aged 40-49 years with active COVID-19. The CDR3 sequence: CATTGGKWWQPQHF. CDR3 DNA sequence: TGTGCCACCACGGGAGGGAAGTGGTGGCAGCCCCAGCATTTT.